These 14 T cell receptor beta chains originate from one sample sequenced in a study of siplizumab effects on memory and regulatory T cells. Using immunoSEQ multiplex PCR, the repertoire was profiled, and TCRdb retains in-frame clones only, with some absent. This table has about 120,000 clones, 94% appearing once. Sample: non-Treg CD4+ T cells sorted from blood. The receptors here all came from a human donor in good health.

The chain is built from TRBV6-1 and TRBJ1-5, with a possible D match to TRBD1 (6 bases). Deletions cut 3 bases from V and 6 bases from J, with 18 bases between. The germline V gene has CDR1 MNHNS and CDR2 SASEGT. The CDR3 sequence is 16 residues long. For the CDR3, the DNA is TGTGCCAGCAGTGAGGTCCAGGGGACGTTAGGTCAGCCCCAGCATTTT. Amino acid sequence: CASSEVQGTLGQPQHF.

The gene calls are TRBV5-4 and TRBJ2-5; D may be TRBD1 (5 bases). V was pared by 2 bases and J by 5 bases, with 10 bases between. Per the germline V gene, CDR1 is SGHNT and CDR2 is YYREEE (reference sequence). The CDR3 is 13 residues long. The CDR3 reads CASSFSGLETQYF. The CDR3 DNA sequence: TGTGCCAGCAGCTTTTCAGGGTTGGAGACCCAGTACTTC.

The chain carries TRBV7-9 and TRBJ1-1; 7 nucleotides align to TRBD1. CDR3 length: 13 amino acids. Germline assignment: CDR1 SEHNR and CDR2 FQNEAQ (reference sequence). Trimming cost V 5 bases and J 4 bases; bases outside gene matches: 4. Here the CDR3 DNA reads TGTGCCAGCAGCCCCGGGACAGCCACTGAAGCTTTCTTT. This translates into CASSPGTATEAFF.

This clone came up once. At the DNA level, this CDR3 is encoded by other sequences in the same sample as well. The chain is built from TRBV5-6 and TRBJ2-5; no clear D. There are 11 residues in the CDR3. The germline V gene encodes CDR1 SGHDT and CDR2 YYEEEE. V lost 2 bases, J lost 1 base, and 0 bases lay in between. CDR3 residues: CASSFQETQYF. DNA for the CDR3: TGTGCCAGCAGCTTCCAAGAGACCCAGTACTTC.

The CDR3, as DNA: TGTGCCAGCAGTGAAGACCTCCTTGCCGATGGCTACACCTTC. This codes for CASSEDLLADGYTF. This sequence joins TRBV2 and TRBJ1-2; D unresolved. Germline V lookup: CDR1 SNHLY, CDR2 FYNNEI. The CDR3 totals 14 residues. Between the trimmed V and J ends, which lost 1 base and 6 bases, there was a span of 12 bases.

The chain is built from TRBV5-1 and TRBJ1-1; D remains ambiguous. CDR1 and CDR2 (germline): SGHRS, YFSETQ. There are 14 residues in the CDR3. V was cut by 2 bases and J by 4 bases, with 12 bases left in between. The CDR3, as DNA: TGCGCCAGCAGCTTCTCCGGGAGAGTCACTGAAGCTTTCTTT. It translates to CASSFSGRVTEAFF.

V and J are TRBV12-5 and TRBJ1-3, with D hard to call. V was pared by 5 bases and J by 8 bases, with 10 bases between. This CDR3 contains 12 residues. Germline CDR1 LGHNT, CDR2 FRNRAP. CDR3 region: CASGRRVDTIYF. CDR3 sequence (DNA): TGTGCTAGTGGTCGTCGTGTAGACACCATATATTTT.

The chain recombines TRBV7-6 with TRBJ2-7, with TRBD1 matching 7 bases. The trim removed 5 bases at V and 2 bases at J, leaving 6 bases unmatched. Germline lookup yields CDR1 SGHVS and CDR2 FNYEAQ. This CDR3 has 14 amino acids. CDR3 DNA sequence: TGTGCCAGCAGCCTAACCGGGACAGCCTACGAGCAGTACTTC. Amino acids: CASSLTGTAYEQYF.

A note on this clone: Other DNA sequences in this specimen translate into the identical CDR3. The chain carries TRBV19 and TRBJ2-3, with TRBD2 matching over 12 bases. Germline lookup yields CDR1 LNHDA and CDR2 SQIVND (reference sequence). V lost 6 bases and J lost 2; bases outside the gene matches: 9. The CDR3 runs 17 residues. This chain's CDR3 is CASSLRLAGGPTDTQYF. The CDR3 bases are TGTGCCAGTAGCTTAAGGCTAGCGGGAGGGCCCACAGATACGCAGTATTTT.

This clone has only one observation. This sequence joins TRBV6-6 and TRBJ1-3; TRBD1 might be the D (6 bases). This CDR3 comprises 16 residues. V was shortened by 8 bases and J by 0 bases, with 17 bases between the two germline ends. Germline CDR1 MNHNY, CDR2 SVGAGI (reference sequence). CDR3 amino acids: CASSSGRGGSGNTIYF. In DNA form, the CDR3 reads TGTGCCAGCTCCTCCGGCAGAGGGGGCTCTGGAAACACCATATATTTT.

V and J are TRBV6-5 and TRBJ2-7, with D perhaps TRBD1 (5 bases). Germline V gives CDR1 MNHEY, CDR2 SVGAGI. V was clipped by 2 bases and J by 3 bases, with 11 bases between them. The CDR3 has 14 amino acids. The CDR3 DNA sequence: TGTGCCAGCAGTTACGTAAAGGGGAACTACGAGCAGTACTTC. Translated, it gives CASSYVKGNYEQYF.

The CDR3 reads CASGLAGTYEQYF. The DNA of the CDR3 is TGTGCCAGCGGACTAGCGGGGACCTACGAGCAGTACTTC. The rearrangement uses TRBV6-6 and TRBJ2-7, with 12 positions matching TRBD2. The CDR3 extends over 13 amino acids. V lost 8 bases, J lost 2 bases, and 1 base stayed unmatched. Germline loops: CDR1 MNHNY, CDR2 SVGAGI (reference sequence).

V and J are TRBV12-5 and TRBJ2-7, with TRBD2 matching over 13 bases. The junction had 1 base not matched to a gene; V was cut back by 4 bases and J by 1 base. The CDR3 sequence is 15 residues long. The germline V gene encodes CDR1 LGHNT and CDR2 FRNRAP. CDR3 in DNA: TGTGCTAGTGGTTCGGGACTAGCGGGGTCCTACGAGCAGTACTTC. Amino acids: CASGSGLAGSYEQYF.

J is TRBJ2-7 and V is TRBV6-5; a weak D match, TRBD2 (5 bases). Germline V gene data show CDR1 as MNHEY and CDR2 as SVGAGI. V lost 5 bases, J lost 0 bases, and 14 bases lay in between. This CDR3 region has 15 residues. The CDR3 bases are TGTGCCAGCAGTATCCTCGGGGTACCCTCCTACGAGCAGTACTTC. Amino acids: CASSILGVPSYEQYF.